This record covers a single T cell receptor (beta chain). Single viable CD3+CD4+CD8-CD45RO+ cells were sorted as the memory CD4+ T cells. The data stem from a study of memory CD4+ T cells and cytomegalovirus serostatus. Original methodology: After removing out-of-frame reads, over 2 million distinct TCRbeta sequences remained. Clones were sequenced by immunoSEQ multiplex PCR, and TCRdb holds only the in-frame ones, with some missing. The V and J calls and the clone size are those of that table, but D and trimming were determined from the DNA. The profile shows approximately 53,000 clones, over 75% of them singletons. CDR1 and CDR2 (germline): SGDLS, YYNGEE. V gave up 4 bases and J gave up 2 bases, with 15 bases separating them. This CDR3 comprises 15 residues.

Sequencing input: memory CD4+ T cells from blood. The clonotype originates from an adult in good health and CMV-seronegative. The rearrangement links TRBV9 to TRBJ1-1; D is possibly TRBD1 (5 bases). Here the CDR3 DNA reads TGTGCCAGCAGCACAGCGGGGGGTTTCAACACTGAAGCTTTCTTT. Its translation: CASSTAGGFNTEAFF.